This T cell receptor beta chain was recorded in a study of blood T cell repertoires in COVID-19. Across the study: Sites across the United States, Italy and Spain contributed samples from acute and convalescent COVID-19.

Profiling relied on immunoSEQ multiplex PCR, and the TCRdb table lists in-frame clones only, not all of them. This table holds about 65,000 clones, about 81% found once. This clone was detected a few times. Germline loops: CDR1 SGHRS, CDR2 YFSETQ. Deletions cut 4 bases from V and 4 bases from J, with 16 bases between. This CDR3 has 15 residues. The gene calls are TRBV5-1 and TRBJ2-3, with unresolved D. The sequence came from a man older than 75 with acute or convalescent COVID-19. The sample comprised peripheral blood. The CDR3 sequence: CASSPGLMGADTQYF. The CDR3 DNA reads TGCGCCAGCAGCCCTGGTCTCATGGGCGCAGATACGCAGTATTTT.